A single sample is the source of the 5 T cell receptor beta chains below, sequenced in a study of tumour-infiltrating T cells in Burkitt lymphoma. TCRdb keeps only in-frame clones here, not all; method: immunoSEQ multiplex PCR. The data show about 1,500 clones, with roughly 18% seen just once and 10% to 14% held by the top ten. Sequenced: tumor tissue. The receptor source for this set is a human donor with diffuse large B-cell lymphoma.

The chain couples TRBV16 to TRBJ1-2; D may be TRBD1 (5 bases). The CDR3 has 14 amino acids. Trimming removed 0 bases from V and 8 bases from J, with 13 bases in between. Germline CDR1 and CDR2: KGHSY and FQNENV. The DNA for the CDR3 is TGTGCCAGCAGCCAATCGGGACCTCGGGAGGGCTACACCTTC. Translated: CASSQSGPREGYTF.

In this sample, this clone is large. The J gene is TRBJ2-1, the V gene TRBV9; D is ambiguous. Deletions cut 1 base from V and 4 bases from J, with 0 bases between. The CDR3 is 11 residues long. Germline V CDR1 and CDR2: SGDLS, YYNGEE. This CDR3 reads CASSVYNEQFF. The CDR3 nucleotides are TGTGCCAGCAGCGTATACAATGAGCAGTTCTTC.

There are a few counts of this clone. The chain has TRBV4-1 and TRBJ2-5, with 11 positions matching TRBD2. Germline loops: CDR1 MGHRA, CDR2 YSYEKL. Germline trimming cut 3 bases from V and 8 bases from J; bases unmatched to any gene: 8. CDR3 length: 15 residues. DNA for the CDR3: TGCGCCAGCAGCCAGAGACTAGCGGGACGACCCACCCAGTACTTC. Translated: CASSQRLAGRPTQYF.

This clone is large. V is TRBV6-6 and J is TRBJ2-7; D gene unclear. Per germline, CDR1 MNHNY and CDR2 SVGAGI (reference sequence). The ends were cut back, 6 bases at V and 3 bases at J, with 6 bases in the middle. The CDR3 sequence is 11 residues long. The CDR3 here is CASSTYYEQYF. The CDR3 DNA reads as TGTGCCAGCAGCACTTACTACGAGCAGTACTTC.

This clone was seen a handful of times. V is TRBV10-3 and J is TRBJ1-1; 8 bases fit TRBD1. The germline gives CDR1 ENHRY, CDR2 SYGVKD. The CDR3 covers 13 residues. V dropped 4 bases and J dropped 6; count of bases not matched to a gene: 4. CDR3 region: CAISVSGGSEAFF. The CDR3 DNA follows: TGTGCCATCAGTGTTTCAGGGGGCTCTGAAGCTTTCTTT.